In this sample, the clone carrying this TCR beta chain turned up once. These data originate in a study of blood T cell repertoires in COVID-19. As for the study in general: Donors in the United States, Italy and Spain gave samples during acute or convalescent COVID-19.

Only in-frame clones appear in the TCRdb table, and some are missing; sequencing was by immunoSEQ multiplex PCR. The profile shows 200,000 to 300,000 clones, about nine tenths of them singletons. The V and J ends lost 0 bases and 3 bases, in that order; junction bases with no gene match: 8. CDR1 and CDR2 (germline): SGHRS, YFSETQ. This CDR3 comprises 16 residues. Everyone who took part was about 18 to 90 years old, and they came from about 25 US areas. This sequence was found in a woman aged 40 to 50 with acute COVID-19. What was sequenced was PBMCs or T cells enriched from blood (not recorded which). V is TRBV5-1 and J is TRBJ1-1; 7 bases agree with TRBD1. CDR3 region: CASSLATGTDYTEAFF. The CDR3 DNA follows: TGCGCCAGCAGCTTGGCGACAGGGACGGACTACACTGAAGCTTTCTTT.